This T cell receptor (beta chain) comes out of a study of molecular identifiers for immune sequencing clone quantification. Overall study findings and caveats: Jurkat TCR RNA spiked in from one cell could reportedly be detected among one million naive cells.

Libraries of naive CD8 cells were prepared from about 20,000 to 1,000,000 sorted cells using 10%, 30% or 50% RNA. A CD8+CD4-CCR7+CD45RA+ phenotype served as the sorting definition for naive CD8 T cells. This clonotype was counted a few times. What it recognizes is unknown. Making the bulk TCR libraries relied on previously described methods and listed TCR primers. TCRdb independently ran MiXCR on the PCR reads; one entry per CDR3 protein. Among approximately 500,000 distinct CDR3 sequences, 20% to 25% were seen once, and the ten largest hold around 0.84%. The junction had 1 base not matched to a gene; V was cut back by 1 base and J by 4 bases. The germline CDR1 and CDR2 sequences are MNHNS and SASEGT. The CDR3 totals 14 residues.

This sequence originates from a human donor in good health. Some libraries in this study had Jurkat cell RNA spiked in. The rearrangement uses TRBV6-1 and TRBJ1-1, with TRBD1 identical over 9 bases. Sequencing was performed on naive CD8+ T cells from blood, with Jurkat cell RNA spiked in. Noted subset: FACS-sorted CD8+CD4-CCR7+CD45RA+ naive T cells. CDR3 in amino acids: CASSEGTGATEAFF. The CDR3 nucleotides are TGTGCCAGCAGTGAAGGGACAGGGGCCACTGAAGCTTTCTTT.